One and the same sample provided the 17 T cell receptor beta chains below, sequenced in a study of identifying expanded T cells in peripheral blood. Sequencing used immunoSEQ multiplex PCR; TCRdb keeps in-frame clones, though not all of them. The sample consists of 83,000 or so clones, around nine tenths of them appearing once. Input material: blood. These receptors all stem from a person aged 18 to 75 in good health.

In this sample, this clone turned up once. The rearrangement uses TRBV2 and TRBJ1-2; possibly TRBD1 for D (6 bases). Germline lookup yields CDR1 SNHLY and CDR2 FYNNEI. The CDR3 extends over 14 amino acids. V dropped 5 bases and J dropped 5 bases, with 15 bases sitting between them. CDR3 nucleotide sequence: TGTGCCAGCAGTCCGCTGACAGGAGGTTATGGCTACACCTTC. Translation gives CASSPLTGGYGYTF.

The chain uses TRBV5-5 and TRBJ2-7, with TRBD1 matching over 11 bases. V gave up 4 bases and J gave up 4 bases; unmatched junction bases: 7. This CDR3 has 15 amino acids. The germline CDR1 and CDR2 sequences are SGHKS and YYEKEE (reference sequence). DNA of the CDR3: TGTGCCAGCAGCCCGGCCGGGACAGGGGGTTACGAGCAGTACTTC. This gives the protein CASSPAGTGGYEQYF.

This clone was observed a single time. The rearrangement links TRBV6-6 to TRBJ2-3, with 10 positions matching TRBD2. V gave up 2 bases and J gave up 2 bases; unmatched junction bases: 4. In germline, CDR1 is MNHNY, CDR2 SVGAGI (reference sequence). The CDR3 has 16 amino acids. CDR3 amino acids: CASSYPSGSFTDTQYF. CDR3 bases: TGTGCCAGCAGTTACCCTAGCGGGAGTTTCACAGATACGCAGTATTTT.

The chain recombines TRBV7-9 with TRBJ2-7; the D gene is possibly TRBD2 (5 bases). Germline V gene sequence: CDR1 SEHNR, CDR2 FQNEAQ (reference sequence). The CDR3 is 15 amino acids. V gave up 5 bases and J gave up 2 bases, with 16 bases separating them. The CDR3 DNA reads as TGTGCCAGCAGCCCCCGGGGAGCTCAACCCTACGAGCAGTACTTC. Its protein product is CASSPRGAQPYEQYF.

The table lists this clone with a count of one. The rearrangement links TRBV9 to TRBJ1-6, with a weak D call TRBD1 (5 bases). The V end lost 0 bases, the J end lost 10 bases, and 14 bases lay between the germline ends. Germline V gives CDR1 SGDLS, CDR2 YYNGEE. This CDR3 region has 15 residues. The CDR3, as DNA: TGTGCCAGCAGCGTAGGGAACCAGGGCGGCTCACCCCTCCACTTT. Encoded protein: CASSVGNQGGSPLHF. The full variable domain, in which reference TRBV9 and TRBJ1-6 provide the parts outside the CDR3, is DSGVTQTPKHLITATGQRVTLRCSPRSGDLSVYWYQQSLDQGLQFLIQYYNGEERAKGNILERFSAQQFPDLHSELNLSSLELGDSALYFCASSVGNQGGSPLHFGNGTRLTVT.

This chain uses TRBV30 with TRBJ2-5, with no clear D. The CDR3 runs 10 residues. Germline assignment: CDR1 GTSNPN and CDR2 SVGIG (reference sequence). V lost 3 bases, J lost 5 bases, and 4 bases lay in between. The CDR3 nucleotides read TGTGCCTGGAGCCGGGAGACCCAGTACTTC. It codes for CAWSRETQYF.

The chain couples TRBV5-1 to TRBJ1-2; D remains unclear. The CDR3 has 14 residues. V lost 4 bases, J lost 2 bases, and 12 bases lay in between. Looked up from germline, CDR1 is SGHRS and CDR2 is YFSETQ. CDR3 DNA: TGCGCCAGCAGCCCCCCGTCCCTCAACTATGGCTACACCTTC. The encoded protein is CASSPPSLNYGYTF.

V usage is TRBV27 and J usage is TRBJ1-6; D gene ambiguous. In germline, CDR1 is MNHEY, CDR2 SMNVEV (reference sequence). V dropped 3 bases and J dropped 0 bases, with 15 bases sitting between them. This CDR3 has 18 amino acids. The CDR3 here is CASSFRRHTSSYNSPLHF. Written as DNA, the CDR3 is TGTGCCAGCAGTTTTCGGCGGCATACCAGCTCCTATAATTCACCCCTCCACTTT.

The chain has TRBV18 and TRBJ2-3; the match to TRBD2 covers 12 bases. Trimming cost V 1 base and J 6 bases; bases outside gene matches: 8. The CDR3 totals 17 residues. Germline CDR1 is KGHSH and CDR2 is LQKENI. Here the CDR3 reads CASSPLRLAGVPDTQYF. In DNA form, the CDR3 reads TGTGCCAGCTCACCACTTCGACTAGCGGGAGTGCCCGATACGCAGTATTTT.

The chain recombines TRBV28 with TRBJ2-7, with D unclear. Germline loops: CDR1 MDHEN, CDR2 SYDVKM. This CDR3 is 15 amino acids long. Trimming shortened V by 5 bases and J by 0 bases, and 14 bases separated the two germline ends. For the CDR3, the DNA is TGTGCCAGCAGTAGTAACACGGAGAGCTCCTACGAGCAGTACTTC. The encoded protein is CASSSNTESSYEQYF.

In this sample, this clone turned up a few times. The chain joins TRBV6-6 to TRBJ1-1; D remains ambiguous. Germline V lookup: CDR1 MNHNY, CDR2 SVGAGI (reference sequence). Trimming left V 6 bases short and J 0 bases short, with 11 bases between. This CDR3 contains 14 residues. CDR3 bases: TGTGCCAGCAGCTCGGGAGGGATGAACACTGAAGCTTTCTTT. Translated, it gives CASSSGGMNTEAFF.

This sequence joins TRBV15 and TRBJ2-5; D uncertain. Germline assignment: CDR1 LNHNV and CDR2 YYDKDF (reference sequence). V gave up 0 bases and J gave up 3 bases, with 11 bases separating them. CDR3 length: 15 residues. The CDR3 reads CATSREGRSEETQYF. CDR3 in DNA: TGTGCCACCAGCAGAGAAGGCAGATCGGAAGAGACCCAGTACTTC.

In its sample, this clone was seen once. The chain combines TRBV19 with TRBJ1-1; tentatively, D is TRBD1 (5 bases). Germline CDR1 reads LNHDA; CDR2 reads SQIVND (reference sequence). This CDR3 has 14 residues. The V end lost 3 bases, the J end lost 1 base, and 9 bases lay between the germline ends. CDR3 protein: CASSIRGENTEAFF. The CDR3 bases are TGTGCCAGTAGTATTCGAGGGGAGAACACTGAAGCTTTCTTT.

The rearrangement joins TRBV30 to TRBJ2-1, with 13 bases identical to TRBD2. Germline CDR1 and CDR2: GTSNPN and SVGIG (reference sequence). V shed 0 bases and J 1 base; nucleotides not matched to a gene: 0. The CDR3 has 16 residues. CDR3: CAWSVLAGGSYNEQFF. The CDR3, as DNA: TGTGCCTGGAGTGTACTAGCGGGAGGGTCCTACAATGAGCAGTTCTTC.

The chain's CDR3 is CASRVGFGSYEQYF. Here the CDR3 DNA reads TGTGCCAGCAGGGTAGGGTTCGGCTCCTACGAGCAGTACTTC. This chain joins TRBV28 and TRBJ2-7; D unclear. Trimming shortened V by 6 bases and J by 0 bases, and 12 bases separated the two germline ends. The germline CDR1 and CDR2 sequences are MDHEN and SYDVKM. This CDR3 region has 14 residues.

The V and J genes are TRBV7-8 and TRBJ2-5; D assignment may be TRBD1 or TRBD2 (5 bases each). Trimming removed 5 bases from V and 1 base from J, with 11 bases in between. From germline, CDR1 is SGHVS and CDR2 FQNEAQ. The CDR3 length is 14 residues. This chain's CDR3 is CASSLGPLQETQYF. The CDR3 bases are TGTGCCAGCAGCCTGGGACCCCTCCAAGAGACCCAGTACTTC.

The chain recombines TRBV7-8 with TRBJ2-7; the D gene is possibly TRBD2 (5 bases). The CDR3 loop spans 13 amino acids. Germline V lookup: CDR1 SGHVS, CDR2 FQNEAQ. Trimming pared 5 bases from V and 5 bases from J, leaving 13 bases between. The CDR3 sequence is CASSPPRRDEQYF. The CDR3 DNA is TGTGCCAGCAGCCCTCCTCGGCGGGACGAGCAGTACTTC.